The 24 T cell receptor beta chains in this list originate from one sample, sequenced in a study of long-term antiretroviral therapy in people with HIV. Version v3.0 of the immunoSEQ assay was performed at survey level. TCRdb's copy holds only in-frame clones and misses some; the assay was immunoSEQ multiplex PCR. The repertoire holds 25,000 or so clones, with about 84% as singletons. The sequenced sample was unsorted PBMCs, obtained 0.8 years before starting antiretroviral therapy. The receptors were sampled from a young man with HIV.

This clone was seen once. V and J are TRBV6-1 and TRBJ1-5, with D uncertain. The CDR3 is made up of 15 amino acids. The germline V gene has CDR1 MNHNS and CDR2 SASEGT. Trimming pared 2 bases from V and 4 bases from J, leaving 12 bases between. This chain's CDR3 is CASSEYRAPNQPQHF. The CDR3 DNA follows: TGTGCCAGCAGTGAATACCGGGCCCCGAATCAGCCCCAGCATTTT.

The rearrangement uses TRBV5-1 and TRBJ2-1; maybe TRBD2 (6 bases). Germline V gene data show CDR1 as SGHRS and CDR2 as YFSETQ. The CDR3 extends over 11 amino acids. Trimming cost V 1 base and J 13 bases, with 9 bases left between them. The CDR3 loop reads CASSLTSPQFF. CDR3 sequence (DNA): TGCGCCAGCAGCTTGACTAGCCCCCAGTTCTTC.

V is TRBV10-3 and J is TRBJ1-3; TRBD1 matches at 11 bases. CDR1 is ENHRY, CDR2 SYGVKD, per germline. V shed 5 bases and J 6 bases; nucleotides not matched to a gene: 6. The CDR3 length is 15 residues. CDR3 sequence (DNA): TGTGCCATCAGTCCCGGGACAGGGGGAGAAAACACCATATATTTT. This gives the protein CAISPGTGGENTIYF.

This clone is a singleton in its sample. V gene TRBV5-6 combines with J gene TRBJ1-1, with D perhaps TRBD1 (5 bases). Trimming pared 3 bases from V and 3 bases from J, leaving 15 bases between. The CDR3 has 15 amino acids. The V gene's germline CDR1 is SGHDT and CDR2 YYEEEE. CDR3: CASSSEVGVDTEAFF. For the CDR3, the DNA is TGTGCCAGCAGCTCGGAGGTAGGGGTGGACACTGAAGCTTTCTTT.

This clone was seen only a few times. The chain has TRBV10-3 and TRBJ1-4; D remains ambiguous. Between the trimmed V and J ends, which lost 0 bases and 7 bases, there was a span of 12 bases. CDR1 and CDR2 from the germline V gene are ENHRY and SYGVKD. CDR3 size: 15 residues. The CDR3 region has the DNA TGTGCCATCAGTGAGTCCGACGAAGGATCTGAAAAACTGTTTTTT. Its translation: CAISESDEGSEKLFF.

The chain uses TRBV5-1 and TRBJ2-2, with D perhaps given as TRBD1 or TRBD2 (5 bases each). The CDR3 runs to 15 residues. The germline V gene has CDR1 SGHRS and CDR2 YFSETQ. With 3 bases removed from V and 4 bases from J, the gap between germline ends came to 13 bases. The CDR3 region has the DNA TGCGCCAGCAGCTGGAGTGGGACCGCCACCGGGGAGCTGTTTTTT. Translating it yields CASSWSGTATGELFF.

There are a few counts of this clone. The chain links TRBV5-1 to TRBJ2-2; D is possibly TRBD1 (6 bases). Trimming took 4 bases from V and 2 from J, leaving 12 bases between them. This CDR3 comprises 15 residues. Per germline, CDR1 SGHRS and CDR2 YFSETQ. The CDR3 sequence is CASSPRGDNTGELFF. CDR3 bases: TGCGCCAGCAGCCCCAGGGGAGACAACACCGGGGAGCTGTTTTTT.

This rearrangement joins TRBV10-2 to TRBJ1-5; TRBD1 agrees at 7 bases. The germline gives CDR1 WSHSY, CDR2 SAAADI. The ends lost 7 bases at V and 2 bases at J; junction bases unmatched: 2. CDR3 length: 13 amino acids. The CDR3 coding sequence is TGCGCCAGCACAGGGGGGGGCAATCAGCCCCAGCATTTT. This encodes CASTGGGNQPQHF.

This chain joins TRBV6-5 and TRBJ1-1; D ambiguous. There are 14 residues in the CDR3. V was cut by 4 bases and J by 1 base, with 10 bases left in between. Germline V CDR1 and CDR2: MNHEY, SVGAGI. CDR3 coding DNA: TGTGCCAGCAGTTCTCTGGGAGCGAACACTGAAGCTTTCTTT. It yields the protein CASSSLGANTEAFF.

The chain joins TRBV6-1 to TRBJ1-4, with D unclear. This CDR3 comprises 15 residues. V was clipped by 7 bases and J by 6 bases, with 18 bases between them. Germline CDR1 MNHNS, CDR2 SASEGT. The CDR3 loop reads CASISGALGYEKLFF. CDR3 nucleotides: TGTGCCAGCATTTCAGGTGCCTTAGGTTATGAAAAACTGTTTTTT.

The V call is TRBV9, the J call TRBJ1-2; no reliable D call. Germline V CDR1 and CDR2: SGDLS, YYNGEE. V gave up 5 bases and J gave up 6 bases, with 14 bases separating them. The CDR3 spans 13 residues. CDR3 DNA sequence: TGTGCCAGCAGAGACGGGAGGTATGATGGCTACACCTTC. As protein: CASRDGRYDGYTF.

This sequence joins TRBV6-1 and TRBJ1-1; D call uncertain. V lost 7 bases and J 0 bases, leaving 9 bases between the germline ends. Germline CDR1 reads MNHNS; CDR2 reads SASEGT. The CDR3 is 13 amino acids. The CDR3 nucleotides read TGTGCCAGCACGGGCAACATGAACACTGAAGCTTTCTTT. Residues: CASTGNMNTEAFF.

The genes are TRBV19 and TRBJ1-1; D gene unclear. Trimming stripped 1 base from V and 0 bases from J, with 9 bases between. In germline, CDR1 is LNHDA, CDR2 SQIVND (reference sequence). This CDR3 comprises 15 residues. In nucleotides, the CDR3 is TGTGCCAGTAGTATAGTGGCGGTGGTGAACACTGAAGCTTTCTTT. Translated: CASSIVAVVNTEAFF.

The chain combines TRBV6-4 with TRBJ2-1, with 7 bases matching TRBD1. The V segment lost 3 bases and the J segment 4 bases; nucleotides outside the gene matches: 6. The CDR3 spans 15 residues. Germline CDR1 MRHNA, CDR2 SNTAGT. CDR3 sequence (DNA): TGTGCCAGCAGTGAAAAAGGGGGCGCATACAATGAGCAGTTCTTC. It codes for CASSEKGGAYNEQFF.

The rearrangement links TRBV19 to TRBJ1-5; D uncertain. The CDR3 sequence is 14 residues long. Trimming pared 1 base from V and 6 bases from J, leaving 10 bases between. Germline V gene data show CDR1 as LNHDA and CDR2 as SQIVND (reference sequence). In DNA, the CDR3 is TGTGCCAGTAGTATAGCCCCCCACTCTCAGCCCCAGCATTTT. Translation: CASSIAPHSQPQHF.

The chain couples TRBV27 to TRBJ2-7; D may match TRBD1 or TRBD2 (5 bases each). The germline V gene has CDR1 MNHEY and CDR2 SMNVEV (reference sequence). Trimming cost V 6 bases and J 0 bases, with 12 bases left between them. CDR3 length: 14 amino acids. The CDR3 here is CASRYEGHSYEQYF. The CDR3 DNA reads TGTGCCAGCAGATACGAGGGGCACTCCTACGAGCAGTACTTC.

The V gene is TRBV6-4, the J gene TRBJ2-2; no firm D call. There are 14 residues in the CDR3. Germline values: CDR1 MRHNA, CDR2 SNTAGT. V lost 6 bases, J lost 7 bases, and 15 bases lay in between. The CDR3 spells CASSSNPGNGELFF. The CDR3 bases are TGTGCCAGCAGCTCCAACCCAGGCAACGGGGAGCTGTTTTTT.

This sequence joins TRBV27 and TRBJ1-5; TRBD1 agrees at 7 bases. J lost 2 bases, V lost 6 bases, and 4 bases had no gene match. This CDR3 comprises 14 residues. Germline V gene sequence: CDR1 MNHEY, CDR2 SMNVEV (reference sequence). This CDR3 reads CASRTTGRNQPQHF. The CDR3 DNA sequence: TGTGCCAGCAGAACGACAGGGCGCAATCAGCCCCAGCATTTT.

The rearrangement links TRBV5-8 to TRBJ1-2, with no clear D. The germline V gene has CDR1 SGHTS and CDR2 YDEGEE. The length of the CDR3 is 13 residues. V shed 4 bases and J shed 1 base, with 8 bases lying between them. The CDR3: CASSPTLNYGYTF. The CDR3 DNA sequence: TGTGCCAGCAGCCCGACACTTAACTATGGCTACACCTTC.

In its sample, this clone is medium-sized (0.01 to 0.1%). The chain's CDR3 is CASSNPGGERDTQYF. For the CDR3, the DNA is TGTGCCAGCAGCAATCCCGGGGGCGAGAGGGATACGCAGTATTTT. The chain links TRBV6-1 to TRBJ2-3; tentatively, D is TRBD1 or TRBD2 (6 bases each). CDR3 length: 15 amino acids. The germline CDR1 and CDR2 sequences are MNHNS and SASEGT. Trimming took off 6 bases at V and 6 bases at J, with 19 bases between the two ends.

The CDR3 nucleotides are TGTGCCAGCAGCCTTGGGGCCCACACTGAAGCTTTCTTT. Its protein is CASSLGAHTEAFF. V gene TRBV5-6 combines with J gene TRBJ1-1; a possible D gene is TRBD1 (5 bases). CDR1 and CDR2 (germline): SGHDT, YYEEEE. Trimming removed 4 bases from V and 3 bases from J, with 10 bases in between. The CDR3 has 13 residues.

The chain is built from TRBV5-1 and TRBJ1-1; no definite D call. Deletions cut 0 bases from V and 8 bases from J, with 17 bases between. Per germline, CDR1 SGHRS and CDR2 YFSETQ. The CDR3 consists of 15 residues. The CDR3 loop is CASSLVVGGVGEAFF. The CDR3 coding sequence is TGCGCCAGCAGCTTGGTGGTGGGCGGTGTAGGCGAAGCTTTCTTT.

The gene calls are TRBV7-9 and TRBJ1-1, with D uncertain. Germline V CDR1 and CDR2: SEHNR, FQNEAQ (reference sequence). The germline V and J ends were trimmed by 1 base and 0 bases, with 6 bases remaining between them. The CDR3 is 14 residues long. CDR3 residues: CASSLGGMNTEAFF. In nucleotides, the CDR3 is TGTGCCAGCAGCTTAGGGGGAATGAACACTGAAGCTTTCTTT.

The CDR3 DNA is TGCGCCAGCAGCTTAAATGTAGAGACCGTCTACAATGAGCAGTTCTTC. This translates into CASSLNVETVYNEQFF. The chain has TRBV5-1 and TRBJ2-1, with D uncertain. Trimming removed 2 bases at V and 3 bases at J, with 15 bases between. Germline V gene data show CDR1 as SGHRS and CDR2 as YFSETQ. The CDR3 consists of 16 residues.